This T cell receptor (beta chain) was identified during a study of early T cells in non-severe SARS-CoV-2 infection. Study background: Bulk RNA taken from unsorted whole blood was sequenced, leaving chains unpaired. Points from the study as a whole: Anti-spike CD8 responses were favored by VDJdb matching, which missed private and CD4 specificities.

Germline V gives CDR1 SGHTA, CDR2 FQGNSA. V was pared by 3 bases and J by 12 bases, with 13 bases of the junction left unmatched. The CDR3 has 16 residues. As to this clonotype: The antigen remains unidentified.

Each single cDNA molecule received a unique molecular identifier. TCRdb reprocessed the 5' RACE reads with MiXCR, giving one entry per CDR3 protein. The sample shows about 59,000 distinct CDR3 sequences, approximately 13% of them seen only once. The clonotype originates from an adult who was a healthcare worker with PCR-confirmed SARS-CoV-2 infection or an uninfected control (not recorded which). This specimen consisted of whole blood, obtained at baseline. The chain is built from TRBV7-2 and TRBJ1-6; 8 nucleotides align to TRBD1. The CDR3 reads CASSLGGDRRIQPLHF. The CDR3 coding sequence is TGTGCCAGCAGCTTGGGGGGGGACAGGAGAATTCAACCCCTCCACTTT.